The 8 T cell receptor beta chains reported below all come from one sample, sequenced in a study of T-cell reconstitution after alpha-beta-depleted transplantation in children. Preparation of the TCRbeta library involved a method that used unique molecular identifiers. TCRdb fed the PCR reads into MiXCR, producing one record per CDR3 protein. The data hold some 300,000 distinct CDR3 sequences, with 9% to 12% observed a single time. The sequencing used PBMCs from the stem cell graft donor, collected from the stem cell graft. Source of these receptors: a human donor who donated a stem cell graft to a child with acute lymphoblastic leukemia.

The chain recombines TRBV5-1 with TRBJ1-1, with 11 nucleotides matching TRBD1. V lost 4 bases and J lost 5; bases outside the gene matches: 10. The CDR3 runs 16 residues. CDR1 and CDR2 (germline): SGHRS, YFSETQ. The CDR3 DNA reads as TGCGCCAGCAGCCCAGGACAGGGGGCGCGGGGGACTGAAGCTTTCTTT. Protein sequence: CASSPGQGARGTEAFF.

The chain combines TRBV11-2 with TRBJ2-1, with 10 bases matching TRBD1. Trimming took 4 bases from V and 3 from J; bases not matched to a gene: 18. Germline CDR1 SGHAT, CDR2 FQNNGV. CDR3 length: 20 residues. The CDR3 here is CASSSRGGQGTGSGYNEQFF. The CDR3 region has the DNA TGTGCCAGCAGCTCAAGGGGGGGACAGGGGACGGGAAGCGGCTACAATGAGCAGTTCTTC.

The chain carries TRBV20-1 and TRBJ2-1; tentatively, D is TRBD2 (6 bases). Germline V gene sequence: CDR1 DFQATT, CDR2 SNEGSKA (reference sequence). Trimming pared 0 bases from V and 10 bases from J, leaving 16 bases between. The CDR3 runs to 14 residues. DNA for the CDR3: TGCAGTGCTAGAGATTGGAGGGGCGTGACCGAGCAGTTCTTC. Translated, it gives CSARDWRGVTEQFF.

The J gene is TRBJ1-2, the V gene TRBV20-1, with D possibly TRBD1 on 6 matching bases. Per germline, CDR1 DFQATT and CDR2 SNEGSKA (reference sequence). Trimming took 0 bases from V and 4 from J, leaving 9 bases between them. The CDR3 sequence is 13 residues long. The CDR3 loop is CSARDDRIYGYTF. DNA for the CDR3: TGCAGTGCTAGAGACGACAGGATCTATGGCTACACCTTC.

The chain combines TRBV4-3 with TRBJ2-3; maybe TRBD2 (6 bases). V was clipped by 0 bases and J by 4 bases, with 11 bases between them. This CDR3 is built from 15 residues. Germline CDR1 is LGHNA and CDR2 is YSLEER. CDR3 DNA: TGCGCCAGCAGCCAAGATGGGGGGTGGGCAGATACGCAGTATTTT. It is translated as CASSQDGGWADTQYF.

In this sample, this clonotype turned up many times. J is TRBJ2-7 and V is TRBV12-3 or TRBV12-4, with TRBD1 matching over 11 bases. There are 12 residues in the CDR3. Losses at the gene ends were 8 bases for V and 3 bases for J; bases not matched to a gene: 0. CDR3 DNA: TGTGCCAGCGGGACAGGGGGCTACGAGCAGTACTTC. This codes for CASGTGGYEQYF.

This clonotype was counted ten times or more. The J gene is TRBJ2-7, the V gene TRBV27; D perhaps matches TRBD1 (5 bases). Deletions cut 8 bases from V and 3 bases from J, with 17 bases between. In germline, CDR1 is MNHEY, CDR2 SMNVEV (reference sequence). The CDR3 spans 14 residues. CDR3 amino acids: CASRNIRAGYEQYF. The CDR3 DNA sequence: TGTGCCAGCCGAAACATCAGGGCTGGCTACGAGCAGTACTTC.

The chain uses TRBV7-2 and TRBJ1-5; D is possibly TRBD1 (5 bases). The CDR3 is 17 amino acids. Deletions cut 5 bases from V and 2 bases from J, with 19 bases between. The germline CDR1 and CDR2 sequences are SGHTA and FQGNSA. This chain's CDR3 is CASSARPGQAGNQPQHF. The DNA of the CDR3 is TGTGCCAGCAGCGCGCGACCGGGGCAGGCAGGCAATCAGCCCCAGCATTTT.